Each of the 17 T cell receptor beta chains below was sequenced from the same sample in a study of T-cell memory formation after mild COVID-19. A single record per CDR3 protein comes from TCRdb applying MiXCR to the 5' RACE reads. The data hold fewer than 700,000 distinct CDR3 sequences, with about 20% observed a single time. The sequenced sample was PBMCs or a T cell subset sorted from them (not recorded which). These receptors came from an adult woman who had mild COVID-19 (a few samples of this study predate the infection). Cell type and time point are not known.

This clonotype was seen more than once but under ten times. V is TRBV20-1 and J is TRBJ2-1; D perhaps matches TRBD1 (7 bases). The V and J ends lost 1 base and 8 bases respectively, with 21 bases between them. The germline V gene has CDR1 DFQATT and CDR2 SNEGSKA (reference sequence). The CDR3 is 16 residues long. CDR3 sequence reads: CSARVFRGGGGYEQFF. As DNA, the CDR3 is TGCAGTGCTAGAGTATTCAGGGGAGGAGGGGGCTATGAGCAGTTCTTC.

This clonotype turned up a few times. CDR3: CASSPTLGTSGGDTGELFF. The CDR3 bases are TGTGCCAGCAGCCCGACCTTGGGGACTAGCGGGGGCGACACCGGGGAGCTGTTTTTT. The chain employs TRBV3-1 and TRBJ2-2; TRBD2 matches at 14 bases. The junction had 10 bases not matched to a gene; V was cut back by 4 bases and J by 3 bases. The CDR3 is 19 residues long. Germline V gives CDR1 LGHDT, CDR2 YNNKEL (reference sequence).

This CDR3 reads CASMQQTTDTQYF. Written as DNA, the CDR3 is TGTGCCAGCATGCAGCAGACCACAGATACGCAGTATTTT. The rearrangement joins TRBV7-9 to TRBJ2-3, with no clear D. The germline V and J ends were trimmed by 7 bases and 2 bases, with 10 bases remaining between them. The germline V gene has CDR1 SEHNR and CDR2 FQNEAQ (reference sequence). This CDR3 is 13 amino acids long.

Of note for this clonotype: The germline gene is not matched at one end of the junction; a read error may be the cause. The chain combines TRBV19 with TRBJ2-7; possibly TRBD2 for D (5 bases). Germline assignment: CDR1 LNHDA and CDR2 SQIVND (reference sequence). The CDR3 spans 14 residues. In DNA form, the CDR3 reads TGTGCCAGTAGTCCCGGGGTAGCCTCCTACGGGCAGTACTTC. Amino acid sequence: CASSPGVASYGQYF. The full variable domain, its missing parts supplied by reference TRBV19 and TRBJ2-7, is DGGITQSPKYLFRKEGQNVTLSCEQNLNHDAMYWYRQDPGQGLRLIYYSQIVNDFQKGDIAEGYSVSREKKESFPLTVTSAQKNPTAFYLCASSPGVASYGQYFGPGTRLTVT.

This clonotype occurred a few times. V and J are TRBV10-3 and TRBJ2-1, with D possibly matching TRBD2 (5 bases). Between the trimmed V and J ends, which lost 4 bases and 6 bases, there was a span of 7 bases. The germline CDR1 and CDR2 sequences are ENHRY and SYGVKD. The CDR3 runs 12 residues. CDR3 residues: CAISGLANEQFF. The CDR3 nucleotides read TGTGCCATCAGTGGGCTAGCCAATGAGCAGTTCTTC.

The chain combines TRBV2 with TRBJ2-5, with D unclear. This CDR3 region has 13 residues. In germline, CDR1 is SNHLY, CDR2 FYNNEI. The V end was cut by 2 bases, the J end by 5 bases, with 9 bases between. Written as DNA, the CDR3 is TGTGCCAGCAGTGAAAGGGTTGCGGAGACCCAGTACTTC. Residues: CASSERVAETQYF. The full variable domain, in which reference TRBV2 and TRBJ2-5 provide the parts outside the CDR3, is EPEVTQTPSHQVTQMGQEVILRCVPISNHLYFYWYRQILGQKVEFLVSFYNNEISEKSEIFDDQFSVERPDGSNFTLKIRSTKLEDSAMYFCASSERVAETQYFGPGTRLLVL.

This clonotype has a handful of counts. This sequence joins TRBV7-9 and TRBJ1-2; unclear D gene. Germline-derived CDR1 and CDR2 are SEHNR and FQNEAQ (reference sequence). The CDR3 has 13 amino acids. The V end was cut by 0 bases, the J end by 8 bases, with 10 bases between. The CDR3 reads CASSLAAARGYTF. CDR3 DNA sequence: TGTGCCAGCAGCTTAGCCGCGGCTAGGGGCTACACCTTC.

This clonotype showed up just a few times. The CDR3: CASSSTPPGQKFSDTQYF. CDR3 nucleotide sequence: TGTGCCAGCAGTTCAACCCCCCCGGGACAGAAATTTTCAGATACGCAGTATTTT. The chain employs TRBV27 and TRBJ2-3, with TRBD1 identical over 7 bases. V trimming: 4 bases; J trimming: 4 bases; junction bases outside the gene matches: 17. Germline V lookup: CDR1 MNHEY, CDR2 SMNVEV (reference sequence). The CDR3 is 18 residues long.

The chain employs TRBV20-1 and TRBJ2-7; 12 bases line up with TRBD1. The germline V gene has CDR1 DFQATT and CDR2 SNEGSKA (reference sequence). With V trimmed by 2 bases and J by 2 bases, 10 bases remained unmatched. The CDR3 runs 17 residues. The DNA for the CDR3 is TGCAGTGCTAGACCAGAGAGGGGACAGGGGGCAACCTACGAGCAGTACTTC. Amino acids: CSARPERGQGATYEQYF.

This clonotype was counted a few times. This sequence joins TRBV10-2 and TRBJ2-4, with a tentative D call TRBD2 (6 bases). In germline, CDR1 is WSHSY, CDR2 SAAADI. Between the trimmed V and J ends, which lost 5 bases and 7 bases, there was a span of 12 bases. The length of the CDR3 is 13 residues. DNA for the CDR3: TGCGCCAGCAGTTTATTGCGGGGTAACATTCAGTACTTC. Translated, it gives CASSLLRGNIQYF.

Only a few counts were recorded for this clonotype. The V and J genes are TRBV9 and TRBJ2-2; weak D call: TRBD2 (5 bases). Trimming stripped 5 bases from V and 7 bases from J, with 9 bases between. Germline V lookup: CDR1 SGDLS, CDR2 YYNGEE. The CDR3 is made up of 12 amino acids. CDR3 in amino acids: CASRGEGGELFF. CDR3 bases: TGTGCCAGCAGGGGAGAGGGCGGGGAGCTGTTTTTT.

This clonotype was observed a handful of times. The V gene is TRBV12-3 or TRBV12-4, the J gene TRBJ1-2, with TRBD1 matching over 9 bases. The CDR3 spans 14 residues. The junction had 8 bases not matched to a gene; V was cut back by 6 bases and J by 6 bases. In DNA form, the CDR3 reads TGTGCCAGCAGCCTAACCGGACAGGGGAATGGCTACACCTTC. Its translation is CASSLTGQGNGYTF.

The gene calls are TRBV7-6 and TRBJ2-1, with TRBD2 matching 9 bases. Unmatched junction bases numbered 13, after V lost 6 bases and J lost 7 bases. The CDR3 has 16 amino acids. Germline V lookup: CDR1 SGHVS, CDR2 FNYEAQ. The CDR3 nucleotides read TGTGCCAGCAGTCTAGGGGCCAGCGGGGGGCAAAATGAGCAGTTCTTC. Residues: CASSLGASGGQNEQFF. Complete variable domain (other parts from reference TRBV7-6 and TRBJ2-1): GAGVSQSPRYKVTKRGQDVALRCDPISGHVSLYWYRQALGQGPEFLTYFNYEAQQDKSGLPNDRFSAERPEGSISTLTIQRTEQRDSAMYRCASSLGASGGQNEQFFGPGTRLTVL.

This clonotype was picked up a small number of times. The chain links TRBV5-1 to TRBJ2-3, with D hard to call. This CDR3 comprises 16 residues. With 0 bases removed from V and 3 bases from J, the gap between germline ends came to 14 bases. Per germline, CDR1 SGHRS and CDR2 YFSETQ. The CDR3 protein is CASSLVSVAGTDTQYF. The CDR3 nucleotides read TGCGCCAGCAGCTTGGTATCGGTAGCCGGGACAGATACGCAGTATTTT.

The chain employs TRBV29-1 and TRBJ2-7; D is possibly TRBD1 (5 bases). In germline, CDR1 is SQVTM, CDR2 ANQGSEA. V was shortened by 4 bases and J by 2 bases, with 12 bases between the two germline ends. The CDR3 runs to 13 residues. CDR3 in DNA: TGCAGCGTTGTAGGGGAAGGAGCCTACGAGCAGTACTTC. It yields the protein CSVVGEGAYEQYF.

V is TRBV24-1 and J is TRBJ2-3; 8 bases are shared with TRBD1. Germline V lookup: CDR1 KGHDR, CDR2 SFDVKD. The CDR3 loop spans 16 amino acids. J lost 1 base, V lost 0 bases, and 2 bases had no gene match. The CDR3 loop is CATSDLTGQGTDTQYF. In nucleotides, the CDR3 is TGTGCCACCAGTGATTTGACGGGACAGGGCACAGATACGCAGTATTTT.

This clonotype was detected a few times. The chain links TRBV5-6 to TRBJ2-3; TRBD2 aligns across 7 bases. The trim removed 1 base at V and 2 bases at J, leaving 10 bases unmatched. Germline CDR1 reads SGHDT; CDR2 reads YYEEEE. CDR3 length: 17 amino acids. The CDR3 here is CASSLRSGTLFTDTQYF. The CDR3 DNA is TGTGCCAGCAGCTTGAGAAGCGGGACCCTCTTCACAGATACGCAGTATTTT.